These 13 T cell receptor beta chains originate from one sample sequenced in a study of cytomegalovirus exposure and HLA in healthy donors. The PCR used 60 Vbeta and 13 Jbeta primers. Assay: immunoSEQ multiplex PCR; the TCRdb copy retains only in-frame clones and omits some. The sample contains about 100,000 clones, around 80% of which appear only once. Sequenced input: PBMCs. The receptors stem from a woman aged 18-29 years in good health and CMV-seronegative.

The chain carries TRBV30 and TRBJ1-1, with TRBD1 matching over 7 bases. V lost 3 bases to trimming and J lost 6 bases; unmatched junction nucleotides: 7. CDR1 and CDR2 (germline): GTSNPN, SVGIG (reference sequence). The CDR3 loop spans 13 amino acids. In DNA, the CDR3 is TGTGCCTGGAGCGAGGACAGGAATGCTGAAGCTTTCTTT. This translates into CAWSEDRNAEAFF.

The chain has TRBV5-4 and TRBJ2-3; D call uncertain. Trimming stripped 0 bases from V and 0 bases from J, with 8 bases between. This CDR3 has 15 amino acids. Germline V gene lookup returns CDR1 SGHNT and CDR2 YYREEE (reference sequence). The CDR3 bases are TGTGCCAGCAGCTTGGACAGATCTAGCACAGATACGCAGTATTTT. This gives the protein CASSLDRSSTDTQYF.

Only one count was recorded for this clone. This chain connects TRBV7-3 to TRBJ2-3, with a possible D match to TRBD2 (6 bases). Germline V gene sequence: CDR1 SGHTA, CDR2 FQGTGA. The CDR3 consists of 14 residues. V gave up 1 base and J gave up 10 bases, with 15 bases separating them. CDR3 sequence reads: CASSLNLRDSPQYF. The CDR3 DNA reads TGTGCCAGCAGCTTAAATCTCCGGGACTCGCCGCAGTATTTT.

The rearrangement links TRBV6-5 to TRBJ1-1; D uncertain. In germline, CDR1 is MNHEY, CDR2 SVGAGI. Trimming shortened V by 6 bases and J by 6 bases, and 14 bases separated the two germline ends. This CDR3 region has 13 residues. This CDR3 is CASSRQPGAEAFF. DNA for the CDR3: TGTGCCAGCAGCCGACAACCAGGCGCTGAAGCTTTCTTT.

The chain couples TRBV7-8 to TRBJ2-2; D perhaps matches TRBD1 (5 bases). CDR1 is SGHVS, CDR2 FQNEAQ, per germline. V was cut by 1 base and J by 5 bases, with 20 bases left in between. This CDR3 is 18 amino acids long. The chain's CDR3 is CASSLEAGPAGQTGELFF. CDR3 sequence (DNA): TGTGCCAGCAGCTTAGAGGCCGGTCCGGCTGGACAAACCGGGGAGCTGTTTTTT.

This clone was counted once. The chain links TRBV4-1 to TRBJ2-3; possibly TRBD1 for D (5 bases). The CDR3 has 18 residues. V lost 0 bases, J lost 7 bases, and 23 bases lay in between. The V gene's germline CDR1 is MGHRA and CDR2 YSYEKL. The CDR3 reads CASSQDGGRSRESNTQYF. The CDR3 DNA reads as TGCGCCAGCAGCCAAGATGGCGGCCGGAGCAGGGAAAGCAATACGCAGTATTTT.

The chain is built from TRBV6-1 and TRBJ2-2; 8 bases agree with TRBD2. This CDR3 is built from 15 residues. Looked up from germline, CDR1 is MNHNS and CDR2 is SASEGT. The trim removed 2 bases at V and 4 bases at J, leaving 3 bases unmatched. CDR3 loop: CASSESGGSTGELFF. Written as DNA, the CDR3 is TGTGCCAGCAGTGAAAGCGGGGGTTCCACCGGGGAGCTGTTTTTT.

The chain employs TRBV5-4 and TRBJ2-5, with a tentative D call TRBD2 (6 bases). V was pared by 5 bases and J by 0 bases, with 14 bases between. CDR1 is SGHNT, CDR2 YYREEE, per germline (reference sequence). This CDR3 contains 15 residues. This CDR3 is CASRQSGVYQETQYF. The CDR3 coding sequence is TGTGCCAGCAGACAATCGGGGGTGTACCAAGAGACCCAGTACTTC.

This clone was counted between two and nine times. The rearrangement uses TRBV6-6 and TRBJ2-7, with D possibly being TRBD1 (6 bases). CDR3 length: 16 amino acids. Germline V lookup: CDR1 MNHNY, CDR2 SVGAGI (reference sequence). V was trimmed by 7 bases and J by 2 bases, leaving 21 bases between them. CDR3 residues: CASTLIGGNIPYEQYF. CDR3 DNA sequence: TGTGCCAGCACCTTAATAGGGGGAAACATTCCCTACGAGCAGTACTTC.

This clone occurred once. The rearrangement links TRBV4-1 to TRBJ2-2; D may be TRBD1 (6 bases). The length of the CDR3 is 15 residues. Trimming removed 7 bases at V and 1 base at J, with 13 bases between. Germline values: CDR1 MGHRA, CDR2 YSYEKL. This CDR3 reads CASKYNRVNTGELFF. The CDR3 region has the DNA TGCGCCAGCAAGTATAACAGGGTGAACACCGGGGAGCTGTTTTTT.

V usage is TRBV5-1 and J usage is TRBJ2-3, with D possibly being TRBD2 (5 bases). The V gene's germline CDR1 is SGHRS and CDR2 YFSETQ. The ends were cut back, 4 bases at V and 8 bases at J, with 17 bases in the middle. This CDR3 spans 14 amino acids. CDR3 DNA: TGCGCCAGCAGCCCAGAAAGACGGGGAGTTACGCAGTATTTT. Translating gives CASSPERRGVTQYF.

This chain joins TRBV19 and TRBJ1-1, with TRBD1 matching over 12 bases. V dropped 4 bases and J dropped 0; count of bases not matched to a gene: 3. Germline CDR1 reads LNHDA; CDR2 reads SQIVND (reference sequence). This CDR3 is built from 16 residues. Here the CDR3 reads CASSRGQGAMNTEAFF. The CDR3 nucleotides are TGTGCCAGTAGTAGGGGACAGGGGGCCATGAACACTGAAGCTTTCTTT.

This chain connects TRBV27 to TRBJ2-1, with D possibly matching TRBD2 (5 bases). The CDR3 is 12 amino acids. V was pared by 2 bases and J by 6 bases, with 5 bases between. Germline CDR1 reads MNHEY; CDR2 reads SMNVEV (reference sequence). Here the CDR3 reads CASSLGGNEQFF. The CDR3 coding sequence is TGTGCCAGCAGTTTAGGAGGCAATGAGCAGTTCTTC.